This record covers a single TCR beta chain. Original data processing: Reference gene primer amplification in the assay estimated nucleated cell counts. Clones were sequenced by immunoSEQ multiplex PCR, and TCRdb holds only the in-frame ones, with some missing. V and J calls and clone size are as listed in that table; D and trimming were resolved from the DNA. Of around 80,000 clones listed, approximately 90% are singletons. V dropped 1 base and J dropped 6 bases, with 16 bases sitting between them. The CDR3 sequence is 16 residues long. In germline, CDR1 is MGHRA, CDR2 YSYEKL. This record comes from a study of blood T cell repertoires in COVID-19. Background on the study: The origin of the acute and convalescent COVID-19 samples was the United States, Italy and Spain. T cells, B-cell-depleted T cells, or PBMCs supplied cDNA or gDNA.

The chain uses TRBV4-1 and TRBJ2-1; tentatively, D is TRBD1 (5 bases). The sample consisted of peripheral blood. This TCR derives from a woman aged 80 or over with acute or convalescent COVID-19. The CDR3 sequence is CASSQGDSLWVNEQFF. The CDR3 coding sequence is TGCGCCAGCAGCCAAGGAGACAGTCTGTGGGTCAATGAGCAGTTCTTC.